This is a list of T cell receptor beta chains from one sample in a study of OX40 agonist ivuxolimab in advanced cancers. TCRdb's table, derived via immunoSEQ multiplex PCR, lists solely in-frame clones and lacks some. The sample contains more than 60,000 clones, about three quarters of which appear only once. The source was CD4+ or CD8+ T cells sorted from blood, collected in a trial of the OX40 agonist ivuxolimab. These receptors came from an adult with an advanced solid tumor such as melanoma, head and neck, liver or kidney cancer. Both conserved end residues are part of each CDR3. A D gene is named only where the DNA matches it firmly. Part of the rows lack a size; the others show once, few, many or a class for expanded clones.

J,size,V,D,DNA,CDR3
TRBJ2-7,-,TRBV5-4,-,TGCGCCAGCAGCCAAGTTGGGCAGGGAACCTACGAGCAGTACTTC,CASSQVGQGTYEQYF
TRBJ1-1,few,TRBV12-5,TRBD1,TGTGCTAGTGGTCTGGGACAGGGTCTAGAAAACACTGAAGCTTTCTTT,CASGLGQGLENTEAFF
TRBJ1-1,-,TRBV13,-,TGTGCCAGCAGCTTATTTGGTGTTGCAAGGAACACTGAAGCTTTCTTT,CASSLFGVARNTEAFF
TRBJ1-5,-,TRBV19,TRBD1,TGTGCCAGTATCTCAGGGGGCGCGGGGCAGCCCCAGCATTTT,CASISGGAGQPQHF
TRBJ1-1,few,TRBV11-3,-,TGTGCCAGCAGCCCAAAAGCTTTCTTT,CASSPKAFF
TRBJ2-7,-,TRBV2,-,TGTGCCAGCAGTGAAGGGACCGAGGCCTACGAGCAGTACTTC,CASSEGTEAYEQYF
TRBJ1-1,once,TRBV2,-,TGTGCCAGCAGTGACGCAAGAGGGGGGCTGACTGAAGCTTTCTTT,CASSDARGGLTEAFF
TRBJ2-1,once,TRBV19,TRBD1,TGTGCCAGTAGTATTGACAGGGTCAATGAGCAGTTCTTC,CASSIDRVNEQFF
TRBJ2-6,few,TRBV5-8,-,TGTGCCAGCAGCCCGTTCGGGGGTGGGGCCAACGTCCTGACTTTC,CASSPFGGGANVLTF
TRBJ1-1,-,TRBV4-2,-,TGTGCCAGCAGCCTCGAGGGGCGCAGTACTGAAGCTTTCTTT,CASSLEGRSTEAFF
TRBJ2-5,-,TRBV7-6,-,TGTGCCAGCAGCCAAGCCAGAGGGAGCCAAGAGACCCAGTACTTC,CASSQARGSQETQYF
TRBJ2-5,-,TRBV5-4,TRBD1,TGTGCCAGCAGCTCAACAGGGGGAACTCCCCAAGAGACCCAGTACTTC,CASSSTGGTPQETQYF
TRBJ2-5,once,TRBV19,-,TGTGCCAGTAGTATCGCAAACGCACGAGGCCAGGAGACCCAGTACTTC,CASSIANARGQETQYF
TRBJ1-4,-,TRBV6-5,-,TGTGCCAGCAGTTACTCCCCTACGGGACCTGAAAAACTGTTTTTT,CASSYSPTGPEKLFF
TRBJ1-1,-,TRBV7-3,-,TGTGCCAGCAGCTCCTTGGGAATGAACACTGAAGCTTTCTTT,CASSSLGMNTEAFF
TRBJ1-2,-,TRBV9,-,TGTGCCAGCTGGGGGATATATGGCTACACCTTC,CASWGIYGYTF
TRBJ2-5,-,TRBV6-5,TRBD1,TGTGCCAGCAGTTACGCCCATCGGACAGGGCGAGAGACCCAGTACTTC,CASSYAHRTGRETQYF
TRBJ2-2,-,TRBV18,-,TGTGCCAGCTCACCGGACATCCTTAACACCGGGGAGCTGTTTTTT,CASSPDILNTGELFF
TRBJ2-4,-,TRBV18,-,TGTGCCAGCTCAAACGGGGCAGCCAAAAACATTCAGTACTTC,CASSNGAAKNIQYF
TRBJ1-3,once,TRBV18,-,TGTGCCAGCTCACCCAAGGTAGAAGGAAACACCATATATTTT,CASSPKVEGNTIYF
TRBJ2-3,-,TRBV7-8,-,TGTGCCAGCAGCTTAACAGTGGAAGATACGCAGTATTTT,CASSLTVEDTQYF
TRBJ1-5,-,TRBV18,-,TGTGCCAGCTCACCATTCACGGATCAGCCCCAGCATTTT,CASSPFTDQPQHF
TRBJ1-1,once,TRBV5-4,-,TGCGCCAGCAGCCAAGATACTGCCGGGGGGAACACTGAAGCTTTCTTT,CASSQDTAGGNTEAFF
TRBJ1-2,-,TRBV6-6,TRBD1,TGTGCCAGCAGCACCGGAGGGGGCGCGGAGGGCTACACCTTC,CASSTGGGAEGYTF
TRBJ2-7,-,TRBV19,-,TGTGCCAGTAGTATAGATGGGGAGTACTACGAGCAGTACTTC,CASSIDGEYYEQYF
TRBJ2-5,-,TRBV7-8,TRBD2,TGTGCCAGCAGCTTATATGTCGGGCCGGGGGGCCAGTACTTC,CASSLYVGPGGQYF
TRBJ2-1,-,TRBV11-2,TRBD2,TGTGCCAGCAGCCGACTAGCGGCCAACAATGAGCAGTTCTTC,CASSRLAANNEQFF
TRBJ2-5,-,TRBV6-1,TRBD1,TGTGCCAGCAGTGAATCAGGGGGTGGGCAAGAGACCCAGTACTTC,CASSESGGGQETQYF
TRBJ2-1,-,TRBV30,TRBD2,TGTGCCTGGAGTGGCGGTAGCGGGAGGCCGACCCTCAATGAGCAGTTCTTC,CAWSGGSGRPTLNEQFF
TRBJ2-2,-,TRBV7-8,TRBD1,TGTGCCAGCAGCCTCCGACAGGGACCTACCGGGGAGCTGTTTTTT,CASSLRQGPTGELFF
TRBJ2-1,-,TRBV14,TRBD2,TGTGCCAGCAGCCTAGTAGCGGGGGGGAACAATGAGCAGTTCTTC,CASSLVAGGNNEQFF
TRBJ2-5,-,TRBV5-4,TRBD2,TGTGCCAGCAGCTTGGCCGGGGGGAGGGAGACCCAGTACTTC,CASSLAGGRETQYF
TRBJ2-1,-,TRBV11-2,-,TGTGCCAGCAGCTTAGCGGGGCACTACAATGAGCAGTTCTTC,CASSLAGHYNEQFF
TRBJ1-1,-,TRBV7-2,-,TGTGCCAGCAGCTTCGCTAACCTGAACACTGAAGCTTTCTTT,CASSFANLNTEAFF
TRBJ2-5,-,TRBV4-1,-,TGCGCCAGCAGCCAAGGGGAAGGGAGGGAGACCCAGTACTTC,CASSQGEGRETQYF
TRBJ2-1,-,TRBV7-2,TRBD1,TGTGCCAGCAGCTTATCAGGACAGGACTACAATGAGCAGTTCTTC,CASSLSGQDYNEQFF
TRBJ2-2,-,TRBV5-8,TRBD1,TGTGCCAGCAGCTTGGCGTCCCGGGACAGAAGCCAGGGTCCTGGGGAGCTGTTTTTT,CASSLASRDRSQGPGELFF
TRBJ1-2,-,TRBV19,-,TGTGCCAGTAGAAGGGCCCAGGTAGATGGCTACACCTTC,CASRRAQVDGYTF
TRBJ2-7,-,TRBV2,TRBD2,TGTGCCAGCACGGGACTAAGCTCCTACGAGCAGTACTTC,CASTGLSSYEQYF
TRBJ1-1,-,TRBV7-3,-,TGTGCCAGCAGCAAAGGAGGGGCGAAGAACACTGAAGCTTTCTTT,CASSKGGAKNTEAFF
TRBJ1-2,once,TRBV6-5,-,TGTGCCAGCAGTCACGGTGTCGGCTACACCTTC,CASSHGVGYTF
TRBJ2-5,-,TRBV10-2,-,TGCGCCACTTCCGGGGAGACCCAGTACTTC,CATSGETQYF
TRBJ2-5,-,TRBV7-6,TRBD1,TGTGCCAGCAGTCAACAGGGGACAGGGACCCAGTACTTC,CASSQQGTGTQYF